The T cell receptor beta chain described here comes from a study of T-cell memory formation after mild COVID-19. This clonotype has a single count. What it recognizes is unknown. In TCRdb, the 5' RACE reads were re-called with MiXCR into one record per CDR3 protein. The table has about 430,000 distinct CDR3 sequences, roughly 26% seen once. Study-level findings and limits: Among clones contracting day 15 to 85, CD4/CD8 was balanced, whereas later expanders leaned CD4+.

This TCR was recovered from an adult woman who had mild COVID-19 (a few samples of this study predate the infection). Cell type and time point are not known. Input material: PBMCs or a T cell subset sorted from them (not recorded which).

Here the CDR3 DNA reads TGTGCCAGCAGCGTACACGGGAGGGCCGAGTCAGATACGCAGTATTTT. The encoded protein is CASSVHGRAESDTQYF. The rearrangement links TRBV9 to TRBJ2-3, with TRBD2 identical over 8 bases. The CDR3 runs 16 residues. After removal of 1 base from V and 4 bases from J, the junction contained 8 bases not matched to a gene. Germline assignment: CDR1 SGDLS and CDR2 YYNGEE.